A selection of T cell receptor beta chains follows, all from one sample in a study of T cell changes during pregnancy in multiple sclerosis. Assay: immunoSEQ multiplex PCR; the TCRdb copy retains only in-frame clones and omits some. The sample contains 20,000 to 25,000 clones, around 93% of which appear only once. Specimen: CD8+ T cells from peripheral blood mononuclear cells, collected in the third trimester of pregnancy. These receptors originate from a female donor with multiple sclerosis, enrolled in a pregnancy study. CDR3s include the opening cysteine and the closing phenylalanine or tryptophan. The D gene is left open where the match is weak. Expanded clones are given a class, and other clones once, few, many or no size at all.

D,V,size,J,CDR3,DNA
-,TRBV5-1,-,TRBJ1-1,CASSHAPDRSWNTEAFF,TGCGCCAGCAGCCACGCACCCGACAGGAGCTGGAACACTGAAGCTTTCTTT
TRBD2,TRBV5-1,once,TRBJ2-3,CASSLGGLAPPDTQYF,TGCGCCAGCAGCCTGGGGGGACTAGCGCCGCCAGATACGCAGTATTTT
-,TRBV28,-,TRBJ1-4,CASSPSTGYNEKLFF,TGTGCCAGCAGTCCCTCGACAGGCTATAATGAAAAACTGTTTTTT
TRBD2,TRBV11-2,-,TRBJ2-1,CASSSPQLAGRYNEQFF,TGTGCCAGCAGCTCCCCTCAGCTAGCGGGACGGTACAATGAGCAGTTCTTC
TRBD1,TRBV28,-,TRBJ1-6,CASSLGTGSNSPLHF,TGTGCCAGCAGTTTGGGGACAGGCTCAAATTCACCCCTCCACTTT
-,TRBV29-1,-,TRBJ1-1,CSVATEYLNTEAFF,TGCAGCGTCGCTACAGAGTACCTGAACACTGAAGCTTTCTTT
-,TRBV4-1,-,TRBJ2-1,CASSQAAPGDEQFF,TGCGCCAGCAGCCAAGCGGCCCCAGGGGATGAGCAGTTCTTC
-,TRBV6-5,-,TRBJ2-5,CASSEGIQETQYF,TGTGCCAGCAGTGAGGGTATTCAGGAGACCCAGTACTTC
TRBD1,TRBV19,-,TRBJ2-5,CASGQGIETQYF,TGTGCCAGCGGACAGGGAATAGAGACCCAGTACTTC
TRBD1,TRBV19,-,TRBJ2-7,CASSAATGFTYEQYF,TGTGCCAGTAGTGCGGCGACAGGGTTCACCTACGAGCAGTACTTC
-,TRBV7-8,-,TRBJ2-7,CASSSPGQGLVSYEQYF,TGTGCCAGCAGCTCACCAGGGCAGGGCCTGGTTTCCTACGAGCAGTACTTC
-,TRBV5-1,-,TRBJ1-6,CASTPEPGLNSPLHF,TGCGCCAGCACCCCGGAACCAGGGCTTAATTCACCCCTCCACTTT
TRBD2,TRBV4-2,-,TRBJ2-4,CASSQGTSGIPNRNIQYF,TGTGCCAGCAGCCAAGGCACTAGCGGGATCCCCAACCGAAACATTCAGTACTTC
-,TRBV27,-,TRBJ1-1,CASSLSWGATEAFF,TGTGCCAGCAGTTTATCGTGGGGAGCCACTGAAGCTTTCTTT
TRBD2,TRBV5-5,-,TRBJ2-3,CASTLSGGADTQYF,TGTGCCAGCACTCTTAGCGGGGGGGCCGATACGCAGTATTTT
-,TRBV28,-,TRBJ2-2,CASSPPGYTGELFF,TGTGCCAGCAGTCCCCCGGGTTACACCGGGGAGCTGTTTTTT
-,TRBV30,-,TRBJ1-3,CAWSVPVSGNTIYF,TGTGCCTGGAGTGTACCGGTTTCTGGAAACACCATATATTTT
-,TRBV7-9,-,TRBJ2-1,CASNSPGHLNNEQFF,TGTGCCAGCAACTCTCCGGGACACCTAAACAATGAGCAGTTCTTC
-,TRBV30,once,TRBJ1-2,CAWSSGRVWHGYTF,TGTGCCTGGAGTTCAGGGAGGGTTTGGCATGGCTACACCTTC
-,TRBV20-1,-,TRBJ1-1,CSGLLNTEAFF,TGCAGCGGACTGCTGAACACTGAAGCTTTCTTT